This entry features one TCR beta chain sequence. The sample originates from a study of control samples from healthy donors and cancer patients. V gave up 4 bases and J gave up 4 bases; unmatched junction bases: 4. This CDR3 has 16 residues. Germline CDR1 is MRHNA and CDR2 is SNTAGT. Using immunoSEQ multiplex PCR, the repertoire was profiled, and TCRdb retains in-frame clones only, with some absent. The table records about 100,000 clones, about 92% of them present only once. This rearrangement joins TRBV6-4 to TRBJ2-1, with 13 bases lining up with TRBD2. This receptor was taken from a man between 18 and 29 years old in good health. Sequencing was performed on blood. The CDR3 DNA follows: TGTGCCAGCAGTGGGACTAGCGGGAGTGCATACAATGAGCAGTTCTTC. It yields the protein CASSGTSGSAYNEQFF.